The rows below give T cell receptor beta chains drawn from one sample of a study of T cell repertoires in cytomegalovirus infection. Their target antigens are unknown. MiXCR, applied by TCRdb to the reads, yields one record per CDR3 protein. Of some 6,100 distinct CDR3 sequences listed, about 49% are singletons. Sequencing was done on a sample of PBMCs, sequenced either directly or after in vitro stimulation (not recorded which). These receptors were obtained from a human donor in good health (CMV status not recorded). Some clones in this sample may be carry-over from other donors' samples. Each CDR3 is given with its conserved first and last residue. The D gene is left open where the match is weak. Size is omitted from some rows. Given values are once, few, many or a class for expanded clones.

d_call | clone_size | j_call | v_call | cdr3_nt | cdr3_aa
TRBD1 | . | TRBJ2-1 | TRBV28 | TGTTCCAGCAGTTTCGGGACAGGGCGGCATGTCTTC | CSSSFGTGRHVF
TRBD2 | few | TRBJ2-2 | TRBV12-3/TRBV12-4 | TGTGCCAGCAGGGACGGACTAGCAACGAGGGGGGAGCTGTTTTTT | CASRDGLATRGELFF
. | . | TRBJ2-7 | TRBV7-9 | TGTGCCAGCAGCTTAGGGGGAGGAAACCGCGAGCAGTACTTC | CASSLGGGNREQYF
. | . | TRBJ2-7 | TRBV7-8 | TGTGCCAGGTGCTGGGACACCCCTTGCGACGAGCAGTGCTTC | CARCWDTPCDEQCF
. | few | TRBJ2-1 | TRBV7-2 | TGTGCCAGCAGCTTGGGCAGGGGTGACAATGAGCAGTTCTTC | CASSLGRGDNEQFF
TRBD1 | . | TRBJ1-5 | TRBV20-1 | TGCAGTGCTTGGGACAGGGGGCTTTATAGCACTCCGCCCCCGCATTTT | CSAWDRGLYSTPPPHF
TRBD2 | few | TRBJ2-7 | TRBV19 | TGTGACATTATTATAGCGGGAGTAGCCTACGAGCAGTACTTC | CDIIIAGVAYEQYF
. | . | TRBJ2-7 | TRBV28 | TGTTCCATCACTACCACCCAACTAGACTACTATCAGTACTTC | CSITTTQLDYYQYF
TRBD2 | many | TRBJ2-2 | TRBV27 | TGTGCCAGCACCCTGAAAAGAGCGGGAGGAGTCACCGGGGAGCTGTTTTTT | CASTLKRAGGVTGELFF
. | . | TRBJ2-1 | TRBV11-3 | TGTGCCAGCAGCGGATTGGACAAGGAGCAGGTCTTC | CASSGLDKEQVF
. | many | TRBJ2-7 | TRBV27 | TGTGCCAGCAGTGAGGGTAGCTCCTACGAGCAGTACTTC | CASSEGSSYEQYF
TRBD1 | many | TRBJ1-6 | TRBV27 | TGTGCCAGCAGTCCTCCGGGACAGTCGTATAATTCACCCCTCCACTTT | CASSPPGQSYNSPLHF
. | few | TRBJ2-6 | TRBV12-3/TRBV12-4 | TGTGCCAGCAGCCTTCTGGGTAACTCTGGGGCCAACGTCCTGACTTTC | CASSLLGNSGANVLTF
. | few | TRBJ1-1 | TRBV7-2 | TGTGCCAGCAGCTTAAATGGGCCCCCGGCCATTGAAGCTTTCTTT | CASSLNGPPAIEAFF
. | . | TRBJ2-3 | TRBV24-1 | TGTGCCACCAGTGGAGACGAGGGGACAGATACGCAGTATTTT | CATSGDEGTDTQYF
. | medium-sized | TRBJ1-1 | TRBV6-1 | TGTGCCAGCCAACTGACCGGGGCTCCGAACACTGAAGCTTTCTTT | CASQLTGAPNTEAFF
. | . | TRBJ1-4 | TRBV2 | TGTGCCCGCAGGGCAGGGGTGACACCCCCGGAATCAATGTTTTTT | CARRAGVTPPESMFF
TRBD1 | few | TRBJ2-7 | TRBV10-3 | TGTGCCGCCCAGACACCGGGGGACAGGCCAAAGTCCGGACAGTACTTC | CAAQTPGDRPKSGQYF
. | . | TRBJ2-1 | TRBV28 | TGTGCCAGCACGCCGGGGGTTGAGTCCTACAATGAGCAGTTCTTC | CASTPGVESYNEQFF
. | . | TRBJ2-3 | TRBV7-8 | TGTGCCAGCAGCGGTACCGGGACAACCACAGATACGCAGTATTTT | CASSGTGTTTDTQYF
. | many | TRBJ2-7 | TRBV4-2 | TGTGCCAGCAGCCAAGAATCTTACCTCACCTACGAGCAGTACTTC | CASSQESYLTYEQYF
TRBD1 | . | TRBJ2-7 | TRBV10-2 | TGCGCCAGCAGGTCGTCAGGGGGGACAGGTACCTACGAGCAGTACTTC | CASRSSGGTGTYEQYF
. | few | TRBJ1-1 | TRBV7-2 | TGTGCCAGCAGCTTAGGGCAGGGGATCGGGGCTTTCTTT | CASSLGQGIGAFF
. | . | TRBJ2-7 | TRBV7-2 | TGTGCCAGCAGATGGAACACCCCTGTCGACGAGACGTACTTC | CASRWNTPVDETYF
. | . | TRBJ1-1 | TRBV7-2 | TGTGCAAGCAGCTTAGATTCTAGTTTCTCGAACACTGAAGCTTTCTTT | CASSLDSSFSNTEAFF
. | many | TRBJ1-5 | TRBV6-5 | TGTGCCAGCAGCATGTTACAGAAGAATCAGCCCCATCATTTT | CASSMLQKNQPHHF
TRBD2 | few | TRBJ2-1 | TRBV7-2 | TGTGCCAGCAGCTCTCCGGGACTAGCGGGAGGTGAGCAGTTCTTC | CASSSPGLAGGEQFF
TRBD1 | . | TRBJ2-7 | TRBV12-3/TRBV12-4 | TGTGCCAGCAGCCCCAGGACAGGGTCGTACGAGCAGTACTTC | CASSPRTGSYEQYF
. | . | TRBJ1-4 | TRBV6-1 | TGTGCCAGCAGGGCTGCAACTAATGAAAAACTGTTTTTT | CASRAATNEKLFF
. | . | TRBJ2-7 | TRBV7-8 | TGTGCCATCAGCTGGGACACCCCTGGCTACGAGCCGTACTTC | CAISWDTPGYEPYF
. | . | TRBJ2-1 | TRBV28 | TGTGCAAGCAGTTTTTACCTAGATGAGAAGTTCTTC | CASSFYLDEKFF
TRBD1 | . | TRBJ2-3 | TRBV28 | TGTGCCAGCAGTTTAAGGCCGGGACAGGGAACAGATACGCAGTATTTT | CASSLRPGQGTDTQYF
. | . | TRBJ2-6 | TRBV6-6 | TGTGCCAGCAGCGATCAGGGGACTTGGGGGGCCAACGTCCTGACTTTC | CASSDQGTWGANVLTF
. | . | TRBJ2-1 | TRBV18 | TGTGCCAGCTCGTCTAGCTCCTACAATGAGCAGTTCTTC | CASSSSSYNEQFF
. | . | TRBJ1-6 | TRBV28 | TGTGCCAGCAGTTCGGGAGGGAGGAATTCACCCCTCCACTTT | CASSSGGRNSPLHF
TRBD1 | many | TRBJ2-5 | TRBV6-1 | TGTGCCAGCAATCCGACAGGGGGCCTGGAGACCCAGTACTTC | CASNPTGGLETQYF
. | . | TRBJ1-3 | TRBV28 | TGTGCCATAAGAAAAACCCTGAGCTCTGGAAACACCCTATATTTT | CAIRKTLSSGNTLYF
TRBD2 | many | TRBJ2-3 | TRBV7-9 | TGTGCCAGCAGCGTACGGGAGGCGAACACAGATACGCAGTATTTT | CASSVREANTDTQYF
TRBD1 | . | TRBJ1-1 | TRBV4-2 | TGTGCCAGCAGCCAAGCCAGGGACAGATTGAACACTGAAGCTTTATTT | CASSQARDRLNTEALF
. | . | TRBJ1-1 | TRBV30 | TGTGCCTGGAGTCCCGGTCCAACGGGGACTGAAGCTTTCTTT | CAWSPGPTGTEAFF
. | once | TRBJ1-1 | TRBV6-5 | TGTGAAAGCAGTTACTCCCCATTGGACGGTAACATTGTAGCTTTCTTT | CESSYSPLDGNIVAFF
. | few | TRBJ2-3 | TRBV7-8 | TGTGCCAGCAGCCCAGGTCAGGTCCCCAGCACAGATACGCAGTATTTT | CASSPGQVPSTDTQYF
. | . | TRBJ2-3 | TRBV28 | TGTGCCAGCAGAGGAGGACAGCGCACAGATACGCAGTATTTT | CASRGGQRTDTQYF
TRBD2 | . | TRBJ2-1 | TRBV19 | TGTAACAATAGTATAGCGGGAGTAGCCTACGAGCATTACTTC | CNNSIAGVAYEHYF
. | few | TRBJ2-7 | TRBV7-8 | TGTGCCAGGAGCTGGGACACCCCTTGCTACGAGAAGTACTTC | CARSWDTPCYEKYF
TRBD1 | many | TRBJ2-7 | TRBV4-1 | TGCGCCAGCAGCCCCGGACGGACAGGGCTCTCCTACGAGCAGTACTTC | CASSPGRTGLSYEQYF
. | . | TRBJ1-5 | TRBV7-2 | TGTGCCAGCAGCCCTATGGGCAATCAGCCCCAGCATTTT | CASSPMGNQPQHF
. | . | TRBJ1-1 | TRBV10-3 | TGTGCCTGCAGAACAGAGACACATATTTCTGAAGCTTTCTTT | CACRTETHISEAFF
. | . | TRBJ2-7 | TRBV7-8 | TGTGCCAGAAGATGGGACACCCCTTGCGACGAGCCGTACTTC | CARRWDTPCDEPYF
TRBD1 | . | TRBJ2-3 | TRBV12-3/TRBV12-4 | TGTGCCAGCAGGGGGACAGGGGGTGCAGATACGCAGTATTTT | CASRGTGGADTQYF
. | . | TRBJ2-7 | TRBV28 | TGTGCCATCACTCCCACCCAACTAGACTACTATCCGTACTTC | CAITPTQLDYYPYF
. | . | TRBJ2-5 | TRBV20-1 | TGCAGTGCTAGAGGGGCGTCCCGCTTACAAGAGACCCAGTACTTC | CSARGASRLQETQYF
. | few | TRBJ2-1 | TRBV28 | TGTGCCAGCAGTGTTTACCTAGATGAGCAGTGCTTC | CASSVYLDEQCF
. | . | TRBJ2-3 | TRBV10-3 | TGTGCCATCAGTGGGGACACCTCCACAGATACGCAGTATTTT | CAISGDTSTDTQYF